Only a few counts were recorded for the clone carrying this T cell receptor (beta chain). In germline, CDR1 is WSHSY, CDR2 SAAADI. The V and J ends lost 2 bases and 5 bases respectively, with 4 bases between them. The CDR3 contains 11 residues. The entry originates in a study of patients and donors after allogeneic stem cell transplantation. From the RT-PCR reads, TCRdb called clonotypes with MiXCR, one entry per CDR3 protein. This sample has hundreds of thousands of distinct CDR3 sequences; roughly 17% occur once, and the top ten carry roughly 7%. The sequence derives from a human donor who was either an allogeneic HSCT recipient or a stem cell or donor lymphocyte infusion donor (not recorded which). It is not recorded whose cells these are; they may come from a transplant donor. The chain has TRBV10-2 and TRBJ2-7; D call uncertain. Sequences were obtained from blood, either unsorted or a sorted T cell fraction (not recorded which). CDR3 DNA sequence: TGCGCCAGCAGTGAGGTCAACGAGCAGTACTTC. Translation: CASSEVNEQYF.